Each of the 23 T cell receptor beta chains below was sequenced from the same sample in a study of siplizumab effects on memory and regulatory T cells. The method was immunoSEQ multiplex PCR; TCRdb's version includes in-frame clones alone and lacks a portion of them. Of approximately 110,000 clones in the sample, 90% to 95% are singletons; the top ten hold less than 0.35%. Sequenced: CD4+ T cells sorted from blood. The receptors shown here come from a human donor in good health.

The V gene is TRBV5-1, the J gene TRBJ2-7; 12 nucleotides match TRBD1. The CDR3 sequence is 15 residues long. V gave up 5 bases and J gave up 1 base; unmatched junction bases: 4. Germline V CDR1 and CDR2: SGHRS, YFSETQ. This chain's CDR3 is CASRSGQGASYEQYF. CDR3 bases: TGCGCCAGCAGGTCGGGACAGGGGGCTTCCTACGAGCAGTACTTC.

The CDR3 loop is CASSLGQGNEQFF. The CDR3 nucleotides read TGTGCCAGTAGTTTAGGACAAGGCAATGAGCAGTTCTTC. The J gene is TRBJ2-1, the V gene TRBV19; possibly TRBD1 for D (5 bases). The CDR3 has 13 residues. Germline assignment: CDR1 LNHDA and CDR2 SQIVND (reference sequence). V lost 5 bases to trimming and J lost 6 bases, with 11 bases between them.

This clone was counted once. The genes are TRBV29-1 and TRBJ2-5; D is ambiguous. This CDR3 spans 12 amino acids. The germline CDR1 and CDR2 sequences are SQVTM and ANQGSEA. The V and J ends lost 5 bases and 4 bases respectively, with 11 bases between them. CDR3 bases: TGCAGCGTTACCCCCAGCGTAGAGACCCAGTACTTC. This sequence encodes CSVTPSVETQYF. The full variable domain, with the rest looked up from reference TRBV29-1 and TRBJ2-5, is SAVISQKPSRDICQRGTSLTIQCQVDSQVTMMFWYRQQPGQSLTLIATANQGSEATYESGFVIDKFPISRPNLTFSTLTVSNMSPEDSSIYLCSVTPSVETQYFGPGTRLLVL.

The genes are TRBV14 and TRBJ1-1; D not resolved. The germline gives CDR1 SGHDN, CDR2 FVKESK. The CDR3 is 16 residues long. Trimming stripped 0 bases from V and 0 bases from J, with 11 bases between. The CDR3 DNA is TGTGCCAGCAGCCAAGATTGGGAACACTTGAACACTGAAGCTTTCTTT. It yields the protein CASSQDWEHLNTEAFF.

This sequence joins TRBV9 and TRBJ2-2; TRBD2 aligns across 8 bases. This CDR3 comprises 16 residues. V trimming: 0 bases; J trimming: 6 bases; junction bases outside the gene matches: 7. The germline V gene encodes CDR1 SGDLS and CDR2 YYNGEE. CDR3 amino acids: CASSVAPGRAAGELFF. The CDR3 coding sequence is TGTGCCAGCAGCGTAGCTCCCGGGAGGGCGGCCGGGGAGCTGTTTTTT.

The chain recombines TRBV11-1 with TRBJ1-2, with D maybe TRBD1 (6 bases). CDR1 and CDR2 (germline): SGHAT, FQDESV (reference sequence). The V end was cut by 5 bases, the J end by 7 bases, with 14 bases between. The CDR3 covers 13 residues. Here the CDR3 reads CASSPTGPGGYTF. CDR3 in DNA: TGTGCCAGCAGCCCAACAGGGCCGGGTGGCTACACCTTC. The full variable domain, with the rest looked up from reference TRBV11-1 and TRBJ1-2, is EAEVAQSPRYKITEKSQAVAFWCDPISGHATLYWYRQILGQGPELLVQFQDESVVDDSQLPKDRFSAERLKGVDSTLKIQPAELGDSAMYLCASSPTGPGGYTFGSGTRLTVV.

The gene calls are TRBV4-3 and TRBJ2-7, with D possibly matching TRBD1 (6 bases). CDR1 is LGHNA and CDR2 is YSLEER in the germline V gene. The ends were cut back, 3 bases at V and 4 bases at J, with 10 bases in the middle. This CDR3 region has 13 residues. CDR3 amino acids: CASSHEQGYEQYF. The DNA of the CDR3 is TGCGCCAGCAGCCACGAACAGGGATACGAGCAGTACTTC.

This clone was seen only once. The J gene is TRBJ1-2, the V gene TRBV6-6, with D perhaps TRBD1 (6 bases). The CDR3 sequence is 13 residues long. The germline V and J ends were trimmed by 5 bases and 6 bases, with 13 bases remaining between them. Germline lookup yields CDR1 MNHNY and CDR2 SVGAGI (reference sequence). The CDR3 DNA reads TGTGCCAGCAGTCTAAAACAGGGCAATGGCTACACCTTC. Translated: CASSLKQGNGYTF.

In this sample, this clone turned up once. The chain uses TRBV9 and TRBJ1-6; no clear D. This CDR3 has 17 amino acids. CDR1 SGDLS and CDR2 YYNGEE come from the germline V gene. V was pared by 0 bases and J by 6 bases, with 16 bases between. CDR3 coding DNA: TGTGCCAGCAGCGTAGATTCAGGACTCCGGGTTAATTCACCCCTCCACTTT. Protein product: CASSVDSGLRVNSPLHF.

The gene calls are TRBV6-5 and TRBJ2-2, with D perhaps TRBD1 (6 bases). V lost 2 bases to trimming and J lost 2 bases, with 12 bases between them. Per the germline V gene, CDR1 is MNHEY and CDR2 is SVGAGI. The CDR3 spans 16 residues. The CDR3 region has the DNA TGTGCCAGCAGTTACCTTACAGGGTTTAACACCGGGGAGCTGTTTTTT. It translates to CASSYLTGFNTGELFF.

In this sample, this clone turned up a few times. The gene calls are TRBV10-3 and TRBJ2-1; 7 bases line up with TRBD2. The CDR3 totals 15 residues. V dropped 4 bases and J dropped 2; count of bases not matched to a gene: 5. Germline V gene sequence: CDR1 ENHRY, CDR2 SYGVKD. CDR3 DNA: TGTGCCATCAGTGGCGGGGCGGGGGCCTACAATGAGCAGTTCTTC. Amino acids: CAISGGAGAYNEQFF.

The rearrangement uses TRBV7-8 and TRBJ1-2; 7 nucleotides match TRBD1. V shed 5 bases, J shed 5 bases, and the junction held 14 bases outside the gene matches. Germline values: CDR1 SGHVS, CDR2 FQNEAQ. The CDR3 runs 16 residues. As DNA, the CDR3 is TGTGCCAGCAGCCCAGAGGGGTACAGGGGTTTTTATGGCTACACCTTC. This translates into CASSPEGYRGFYGYTF.

V and J are TRBV18 and TRBJ2-1; D possibly corresponds to TRBD2 (7 bases). The CDR3 is 15 residues long. The germline V and J ends were trimmed by 3 bases and 7 bases, with 16 bases remaining between them. CDR1 and CDR2 (germline): KGHSH, LQKENI. CDR3 residues: CASSPLGGVPNEQFF. The CDR3, as DNA: TGTGCCAGCTCACCGTTAGGGGGGGTTCCAAATGAGCAGTTCTTC.

V gene TRBV5-1 combines with J gene TRBJ2-2, with a weak D call TRBD2 (6 bases). Germline assignment: CDR1 SGHRS and CDR2 YFSETQ. V shed 0 bases and J shed 4 bases, with 13 bases lying between them. CDR3 length equals 16 residues. CDR3 sequence: CASSLVVGLSTGELFF. The CDR3 nucleotides are TGCGCCAGCAGCTTGGTGGTGGGACTCAGCACCGGGGAGCTGTTTTTT.

The V call is TRBV13, the J call TRBJ1-3; 7 positions match TRBD1. V lost 5 bases to trimming and J lost 0 bases; unmatched junction nucleotides: 4. Germline CDR1 and CDR2: PRHDT and FYEKMQ (reference sequence). The length of the CDR3 is 15 residues. CDR3 sequence reads: CASSVGQNSGNTIYF. The CDR3 coding sequence is TGTGCCAGCAGCGTGGGACAGAACTCTGGAAACACCATATATTTT.

J is TRBJ2-7 and V is TRBV5-4; tentative D call: TRBD1 (6 bases). CDR3 size: 15 residues. Germline V gene sequence: CDR1 SGHNT, CDR2 YYREEE (reference sequence). The V and J ends lost 1 base and 1 base respectively, with 12 bases between them. The CDR3 nucleotides are TGTGCCAGCAGCTTGCGCCAGGGGATATCCTACGAGCAGTACTTC. Protein product: CASSLRQGISYEQYF. Full variable domain (remainder filled in from reference TRBV5-4 and TRBJ2-7): ETGVTQSPTHLIKTRGQQVTLRCSSQSGHNTVSWYQQALGQGPQFIFQYYREEENGRGNFPPRFSGLQFPNYSSELNVNALELDDSALYLCASSLRQGISYEQYFGPGTRLTVT.

Note on this clone: The junction does not match germline at one end; this may be a read error. The V call is TRBV7-7, the J call TRBJ2-5; 7 nucleotides line up with TRBD1. There are 14 residues in the CDR3. CDR1 SSHAT and CDR2 FNYEAQ come from the germline V gene (reference sequence). The CDR3 here is CASSSRQGGETQYF. The CDR3 coding sequence is TGTGCTAGCAGTTCGAGACAGGGTGGAGAGACCCAGTACTTC.

The gene calls are TRBV5-4 and TRBJ2-7, with 7 bases fitting TRBD1. The CDR3 extends over 13 amino acids. Germline V CDR1 and CDR2: SGHNT, YYREEE (reference sequence). V shed 0 bases, J shed 7 bases, and the junction held 4 bases outside the gene matches. The CDR3 bases are TGTGCCAGCAGCTTGGCCGACAGGGATGAGCAGTACTTC. Its protein is CASSLADRDEQYF.

This clone was seen just once. This sequence joins TRBV30 and TRBJ2-2; 9 nucleotides align to TRBD2. The CDR3 loop spans 15 amino acids. With V trimmed by 3 bases and J by 1 base, 3 bases remained unmatched. Looked up from germline, CDR1 is GTSNPN and CDR2 is SVGIG (reference sequence). The CDR3 region is CAWRKAGGNTGELFF. The CDR3 coding sequence is TGTGCCTGGAGAAAAGCGGGGGGGAACACCGGGGAGCTGTTTTTT.

The chain is built from TRBV11-3 and TRBJ2-1, with 8 nucleotides matching TRBD2. Germline CDR1 and CDR2: SGHNT and YENEEA. The junction had 11 bases not matched to a gene; V was cut back by 6 bases and J by 16 bases. The CDR3 covers 12 residues. The CDR3 bases are TGTGCCAGCAGACTACCGGGACTAGGGCTTTTCTTC. Residues: CASRLPGLGLFF.

V gene TRBV5-1 combines with J gene TRBJ2-5; 8 bases map to TRBD1. The CDR3 contains 14 residues. Germline CDR1 reads SGHRS; CDR2 reads YFSETQ. Losses at the gene ends were 3 bases for V and 1 base for J; bases not matched to a gene: 2. As DNA, the CDR3 is TGCGCCAGCAGCTGGGGGACAGGCCAAGAGACCCAGTACTTC. This encodes CASSWGTGQETQYF.

The V gene is TRBV9, the J gene TRBJ1-6; the D gene is possibly TRBD1 (5 bases). The germline CDR1 and CDR2 sequences are SGDLS and YYNGEE. V gave up 0 bases and J gave up 2 bases, with 12 bases separating them. The CDR3 sequence is 17 residues long. The CDR3 is CASSVEARATYNSPLHF. DNA of the CDR3: TGTGCCAGCAGCGTAGAGGCCAGGGCTACCTATAATTCACCCCTCCACTTT.

V is TRBV11-3 and J is TRBJ2-1, with a tentative D call TRBD2 (5 bases). The CDR3 loop spans 16 amino acids. Trimming pared 0 bases from V and 7 bases from J, leaving 16 bases between. Per the germline V gene, CDR1 is SGHNT and CDR2 is YENEEA. Here the CDR3 reads CASSLDLGVRLNEQFF. In nucleotides, the CDR3 is TGTGCCAGCAGCTTAGATCTGGGAGTGAGGTTGAATGAGCAGTTCTTC.